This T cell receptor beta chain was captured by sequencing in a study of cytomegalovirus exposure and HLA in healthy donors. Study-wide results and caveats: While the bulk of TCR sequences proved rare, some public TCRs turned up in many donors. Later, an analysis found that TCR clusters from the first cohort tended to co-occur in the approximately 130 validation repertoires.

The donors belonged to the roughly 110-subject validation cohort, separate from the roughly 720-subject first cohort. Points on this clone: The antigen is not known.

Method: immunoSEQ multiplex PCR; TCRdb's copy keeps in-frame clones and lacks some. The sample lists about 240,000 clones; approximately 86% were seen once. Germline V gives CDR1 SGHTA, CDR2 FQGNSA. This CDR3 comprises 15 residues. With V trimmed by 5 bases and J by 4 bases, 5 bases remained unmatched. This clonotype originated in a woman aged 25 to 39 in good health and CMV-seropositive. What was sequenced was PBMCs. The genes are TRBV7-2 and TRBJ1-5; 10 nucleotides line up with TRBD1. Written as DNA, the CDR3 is TGTGCCAGCAGCCGGACAGGGGGGAGTAATCAGCCCCAGCATTTT. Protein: CASSRTGGSNQPQHF.